Listed below are T cell receptor beta chains from one sample, sequenced in a study of early T cells in non-severe SARS-CoV-2 infection. TCRdb fed the 5' RACE reads into MiXCR, producing one record per CDR3 protein. The sample includes about 110,000 distinct CDR3 sequences, about 12% seen only once; the top ten take 3% to 3.5%. Sequenced input: whole blood. The receptors were gathered from an adult who was a healthcare worker with PCR-confirmed SARS-CoV-2 infection or an uninfected control (not recorded which). Both conserved end residues are part of each CDR3. Each record gives: D gene, V gene, J gene, clone size, CDR3 protein, CDR3 DNA. A D gene is named only where the DNA matches it firmly. For some rows the clone size is stated as once, few or many, or as a class when expanded; others skip it.

d_call: TRBD1
v_call: TRBV14
j_call: TRBJ1-2
clone_size: many
cdr3_aa: CASSQGQGAVYGYTF
cdr3_nt: TGTGCCAGCAGCCAGGGACAGGGGGCGGTCTATGGCTACACCTTC

d_call: .
v_call: TRBV15
j_call: TRBJ1-2
clone_size: .
cdr3_aa: CATSRDLGRATKGGYGYTF
cdr3_nt: TGTGCCACCAGCAGAGATTTAGGAAGGGCGACAAAAGGCGGCTATGGCTACACCTTC

d_call: .
v_call: TRBV2
j_call: TRBJ1-1
clone_size: .
cdr3_aa: CASGGGGTEAFF
cdr3_nt: TGTGCCAGTGGAGGGGGGGGAACTGAAGCTTTCTTT

d_call: .
v_call: TRBV4-1
j_call: TRBJ2-7
clone_size: many
cdr3_aa: CASGSESYEQYF
cdr3_nt: TGCGCCAGCGGATCCGAATCCTACGAGCAGTACTTC

d_call: .
v_call: TRBV20-1
j_call: TRBJ2-5
clone_size: few
cdr3_aa: CSAEAVETQYF
cdr3_nt: TGCAGTGCCGAGGCAGTAGAGACCCAGTACTTC

d_call: .
v_call: TRBV11-2
j_call: TRBJ1-2
clone_size: many
cdr3_aa: CASSIRGREGYTF
cdr3_nt: TGTGCCAGCAGCATCCGGGGGAGAGAGGGCTACACCTTC

d_call: TRBD1
v_call: TRBV7-9
j_call: TRBJ1-2
clone_size: .
cdr3_aa: CASRPGGNYGYTF
cdr3_nt: TGTGCCAGCAGGCCAGGGGGTAACTATGGCTACACCTTC

d_call: .
v_call: TRBV24-1
j_call: TRBJ1-5
clone_size: many
cdr3_aa: CATSDAKGPNQPQHF
cdr3_nt: TGTGCCACCAGTGATGCAAAGGGGCCGAATCAGCCCCAGCATTTT

d_call: .
v_call: TRBV7-8
j_call: TRBJ2-3
clone_size: .
cdr3_aa: CASSLDTQYF
cdr3_nt: TGTGCCAGCAGCCTAGATACGCAGTATTTT

d_call: TRBD2
v_call: TRBV29-1
j_call: TRBJ2-1
clone_size: few
cdr3_aa: CSVVLADNEQFF
cdr3_nt: TGCAGCGTTGTACTAGCGGACAATGAGCAGTTCTTC

d_call: TRBD1
v_call: TRBV7-2
j_call: TRBJ1-1
clone_size: few
cdr3_aa: CASSSTQGALAFF
cdr3_nt: TGTGCCAGCAGCTCCACACAGGGGGCACTTGCTTTCTTT

d_call: .
v_call: TRBV19
j_call: TRBJ1-5
clone_size: .
cdr3_aa: CASKGGRQPQHF
cdr3_nt: TGTGCCAGTAAGGGGGGACGTCAGCCCCAGCATTTT

d_call: TRBD1
v_call: TRBV7-3
j_call: TRBJ2-3
clone_size: many
cdr3_aa: CASSSRGLGGDTQYF
cdr3_nt: TGTGCCAGCAGCTCCAGGGGGCTCGGGGGAGATACGCAGTATTTT

d_call: TRBD2
v_call: TRBV5-6
j_call: TRBJ2-1
clone_size: .
cdr3_aa: CASTPRGSGGYNEQFF
cdr3_nt: TGTGCCAGCACCCCTCGGGGAAGCGGGGGGTACAATGAGCAGTTCTTC

d_call: .
v_call: TRBV29-1
j_call: TRBJ2-2
clone_size: .
cdr3_aa: CSVEDLQGSGELFF
cdr3_nt: TGCAGCGTTGAAGATTTACAGGGTTCCGGGGAGCTGTTTTTT